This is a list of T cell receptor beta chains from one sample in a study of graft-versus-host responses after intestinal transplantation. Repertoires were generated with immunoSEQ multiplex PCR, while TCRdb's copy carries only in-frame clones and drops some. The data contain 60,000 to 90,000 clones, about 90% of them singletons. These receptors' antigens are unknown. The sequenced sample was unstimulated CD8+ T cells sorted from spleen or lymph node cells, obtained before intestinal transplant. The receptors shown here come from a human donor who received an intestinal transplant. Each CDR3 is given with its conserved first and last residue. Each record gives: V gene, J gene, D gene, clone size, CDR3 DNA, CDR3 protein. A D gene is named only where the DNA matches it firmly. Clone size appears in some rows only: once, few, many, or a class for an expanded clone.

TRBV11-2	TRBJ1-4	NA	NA	TGTGCCAGCAGCTTAGAAGCGGCCCAACTGTTTTTT	CASSLEAAQLFF
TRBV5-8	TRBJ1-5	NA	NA	TGTGCCAGCAGCTTGGAGGGGGTTCAGCCCCAGCATTTT	CASSLEGVQPQHF
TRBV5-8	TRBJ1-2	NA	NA	TGTGCCAGCAGCTCCGCCCTAGGAGGAGGCTACACCTTC	CASSSALGGGYTF
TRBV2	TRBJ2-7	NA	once	TGTGCCAGCAGTGAGAGCCGGGCCTACGAGCAGTACTTC	CASSESRAYEQYF
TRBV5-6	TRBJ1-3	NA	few	TGTGCCAGCAGCTTCGGGTCTGGAAACACCATATATTTT	CASSFGSGNTIYF
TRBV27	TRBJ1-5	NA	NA	TGTGCCAGCAGCCCGGCGGGGGGGGATCAGCCCCAGCATTTT	CASSPAGGDQPQHF
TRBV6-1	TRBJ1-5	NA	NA	TGTGCCAGCACCCCCAGTCCAGGGTCGGGTCAGCCCCAGCATTTT	CASTPSPGSGQPQHF
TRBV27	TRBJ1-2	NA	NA	TGTGCCAGCAGCCCCGGTGGGGGCCTCGGCTACACCTTC	CASSPGGGLGYTF
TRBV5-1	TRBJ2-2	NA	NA	TGCGCCAGCAGCGAAGAAGCCCGAGGCACCGGGGAGCTGTTTTTT	CASSEEARGTGELFF
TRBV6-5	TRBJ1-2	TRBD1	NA	TGTGCCAGCAGTTCCGGGGACAGCTTTAGTGGCTACACCTTC	CASSSGDSFSGYTF
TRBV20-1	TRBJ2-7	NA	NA	TGCAGTGCTAGTCCCCTCTACGAGCAGTACTTC	CSASPLYEQYF
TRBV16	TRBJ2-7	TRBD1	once	TGTGCCAGCAGCCAATTCCGGGACAGTACCTACGAGCAGTACTTC	CASSQFRDSTYEQYF
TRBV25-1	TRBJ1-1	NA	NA	TGTGCCAGCAGTGAATCCGGGGGTTCTGAAGCTTTCTTT	CASSESGGSEAFF
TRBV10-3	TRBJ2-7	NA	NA	TGTGCCATCAGTGAACGGGGAGCGACATTCAACGAGCAGTACTTC	CAISERGATFNEQYF
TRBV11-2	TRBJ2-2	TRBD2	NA	TGTGCCAGCAGCTGGGGGGGGGACACCGGGGAGCTGTTTTTT	CASSWGGDTGELFF
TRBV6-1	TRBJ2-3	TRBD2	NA	TGTGCCAGCAGTGTAGCGCGGGGGGGCGGCGATACGCAGTATTTT	CASSVARGGGDTQYF
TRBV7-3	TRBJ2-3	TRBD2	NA	TGTGCCAGCAGCCCAGGGACTAGCGGGGGAGACCACACAGATACGCAGTATTTT	CASSPGTSGGDHTDTQYF